This T cell receptor (beta chain) comes out of a study of breast tumors, draining lymph nodes, adjacent tissues. The study, taken as a whole, reports: Luminal-like breast cancer showed significantly greater tumor-nontumor repertoire similarity than basal-like breast cancer did. That most tumor T cells come from lymph nodes remained unproven. Compared with lymph nodes, tumors were less diverse; compared with nontumor tissue, more.

This clonotype was counted many times. The target antigen is unknown. In TCRdb, the multiplex PCR reads were re-called with MiXCR into one record per CDR3 protein. Among some 100,000 distinct CDR3 sequences, around 20% were seen once, and the ten largest hold under 1.5%. Breast cancer patients provided tissue from their axillary draining lymph nodes. V lost 0 bases, J lost 6 bases, and 12 bases lay in between. Germline values: CDR1 SGHDN, CDR2 FVKESK. The CDR3 has 16 amino acids. The chain recombines TRBV14 with TRBJ1-6; D not certain. The sample consisted of axillary lymph node tissue. This clonotype originated in a female donor with breast cancer. Some clones in this sample may be carry-over from other donors' samples. CDR3 DNA: TGTGCCAGCAGCCAAGATCGGTACGAGCCTAATTCACCCCTCCACTTT. Translated, it gives CASSQDRYEPNSPLHF.